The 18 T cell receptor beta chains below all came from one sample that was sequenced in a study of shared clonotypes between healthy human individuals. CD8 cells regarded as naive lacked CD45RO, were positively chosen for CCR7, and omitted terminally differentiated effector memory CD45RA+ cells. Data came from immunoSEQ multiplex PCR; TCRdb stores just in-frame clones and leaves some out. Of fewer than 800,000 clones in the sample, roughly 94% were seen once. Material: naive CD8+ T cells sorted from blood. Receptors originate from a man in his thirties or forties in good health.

Here the CDR3 DNA reads TGTGCCAGCAGCATTATGGACTATGGCTACACCTTC. It encodes CASSIMDYGYTF. The J gene is TRBJ1-2, the V gene TRBV7-9, with D unclear. Germline CDR1 is SEHNR and CDR2 is FQNEAQ (reference sequence). The V and J ends lost 5 bases and 3 bases respectively, with 7 bases between them. CDR3 length equals 12 residues.

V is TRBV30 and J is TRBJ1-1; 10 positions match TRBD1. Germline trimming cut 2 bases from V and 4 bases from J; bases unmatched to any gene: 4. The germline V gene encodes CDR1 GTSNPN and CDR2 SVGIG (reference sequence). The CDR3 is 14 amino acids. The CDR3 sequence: CAWSYGTGATEAFF. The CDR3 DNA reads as TGTGCCTGGAGTTACGGGACAGGGGCCACTGAAGCTTTCTTT.

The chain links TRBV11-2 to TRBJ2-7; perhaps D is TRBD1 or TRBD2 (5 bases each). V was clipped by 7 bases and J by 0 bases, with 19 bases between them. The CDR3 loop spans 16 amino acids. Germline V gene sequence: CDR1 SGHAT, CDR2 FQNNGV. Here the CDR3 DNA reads TGTGCCAGCACCCATCCGGGGACCGGATACTCCTACGAGCAGTACTTC. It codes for CASTHPGTGYSYEQYF. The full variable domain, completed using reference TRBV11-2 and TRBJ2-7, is EAGVAQSPRYKIIEKRQSVAFWCNPISGHATLYWYQQILGQGPKLLIQFQNNGVVDDSQLPKDRFSAERLKGVDSTLKIQPAKLEDSAVYLCASTHPGTGYSYEQYFGPGTRLTVT.

In nucleotides, the CDR3 is TGCAGCGTACGGACAGGGGATAACTCCTACGAGCAGTACTTC. It codes for CSVRTGDNSYEQYF. The V call is TRBV29-1, the J call TRBJ2-7; 9 bases map to TRBD1. The CDR3 has 14 residues. CDR1 and CDR2 (germline): SQVTM, ANQGSEA. V trimming: 6 bases; J trimming: 0 bases; junction bases outside the gene matches: 6.

The CDR3 spells CSVDVENHPGELFF. The DNA of the CDR3 is TGCAGCGTTGATGTAGAGAACCACCCCGGGGAGCTGTTTTTT. The chain links TRBV29-1 to TRBJ2-2; D remains unclear. The germline CDR1 and CDR2 sequences are SQVTM and ANQGSEA. V lost 3 bases to trimming and J lost 6 bases, with 14 bases between them. This CDR3 is built from 14 residues.

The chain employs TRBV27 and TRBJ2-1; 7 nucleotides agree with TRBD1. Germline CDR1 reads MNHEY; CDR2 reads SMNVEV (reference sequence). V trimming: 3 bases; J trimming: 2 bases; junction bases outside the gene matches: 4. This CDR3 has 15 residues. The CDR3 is CASSLTGSTYNEQFF. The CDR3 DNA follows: TGTGCCAGCAGTTTGACAGGGTCCACCTACAATGAGCAGTTCTTC.

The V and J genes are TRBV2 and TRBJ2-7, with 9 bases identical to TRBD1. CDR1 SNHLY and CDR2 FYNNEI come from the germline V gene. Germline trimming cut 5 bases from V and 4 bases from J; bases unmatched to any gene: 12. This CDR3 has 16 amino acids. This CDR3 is CASSKPRQQGAYEQYF. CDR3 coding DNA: TGTGCCAGCAGTAAACCCCGCCAACAGGGGGCTTACGAGCAGTACTTC.

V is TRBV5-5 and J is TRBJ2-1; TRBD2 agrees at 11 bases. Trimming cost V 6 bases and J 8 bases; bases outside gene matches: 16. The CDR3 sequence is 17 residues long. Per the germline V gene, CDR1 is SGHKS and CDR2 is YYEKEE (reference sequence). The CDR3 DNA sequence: TGTGCCAGCATCCTTGGACCGCTAGCGGGAGGTGTAGATGAGCAGTTCTTC. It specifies CASILGPLAGGVDEQFF.

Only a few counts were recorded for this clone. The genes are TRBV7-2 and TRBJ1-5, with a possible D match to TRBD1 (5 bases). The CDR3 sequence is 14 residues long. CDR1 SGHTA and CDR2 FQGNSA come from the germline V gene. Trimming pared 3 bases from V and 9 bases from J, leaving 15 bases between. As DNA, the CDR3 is TGTGCCAGCAGCTTTCGGGGCGCCGTGGGGCCCCAGCATTTT. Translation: CASSFRGAVGPQHF.

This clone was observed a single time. The CDR3 region has the DNA TGTGCCAGCAGCTTCCTGCGGACCTACGAGCAGTACTTC. It yields the protein CASSFLRTYEQYF. This chain uses TRBV2 with TRBJ2-7; D is unresolved. Germline V CDR1 and CDR2: SNHLY, FYNNEI. V dropped 6 bases and J dropped 2 bases, with 11 bases sitting between them. The CDR3 is 13 residues long.

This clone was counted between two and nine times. DNA for the CDR3: TGTGCCAGCAGCCCAGATGACAGGCCGTTCACCTTC. Translated, it gives CASSPDDRPFTF. This chain uses TRBV7-9 with TRBJ1-2; maybe TRBD1 (6 bases). There are 12 residues in the CDR3. V was cut by 5 bases and J by 13 bases, with 17 bases left in between. The germline CDR1 and CDR2 sequences are SEHNR and FQNEAQ (reference sequence).

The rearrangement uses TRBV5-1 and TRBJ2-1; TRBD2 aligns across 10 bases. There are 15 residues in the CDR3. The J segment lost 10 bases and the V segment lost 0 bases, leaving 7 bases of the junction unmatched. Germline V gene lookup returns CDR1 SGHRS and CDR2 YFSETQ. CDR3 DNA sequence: TGCGCCAGCAGCTTGGTGGTCGGACTAGCGGACGAGCAGTTCTTC. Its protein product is CASSLVVGLADEQFF. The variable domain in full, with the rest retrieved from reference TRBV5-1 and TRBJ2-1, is KAGVTQTPRYLIKTRGQQVTLSCSPISGHRSVSWYQQTPGQGLQFLFEYFSETQRNKGNFPGRFSGRQFSNSRSEMNVSTLELGDSALYLCASSLVVGLADEQFFGPGTRLTVL.

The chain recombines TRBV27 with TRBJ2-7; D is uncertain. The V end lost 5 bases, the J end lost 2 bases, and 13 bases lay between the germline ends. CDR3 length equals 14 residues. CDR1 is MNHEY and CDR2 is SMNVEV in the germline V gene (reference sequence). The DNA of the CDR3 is TGTGCCAGCAGTCCAAGGGTTGTTGCCTACGAGCAGTACTTC. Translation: CASSPRVVAYEQYF.

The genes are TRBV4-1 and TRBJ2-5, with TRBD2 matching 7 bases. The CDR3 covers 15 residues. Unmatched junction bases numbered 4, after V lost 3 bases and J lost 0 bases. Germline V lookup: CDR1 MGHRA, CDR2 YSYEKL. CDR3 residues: CASSHRTSDQETQYF. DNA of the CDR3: TGCGCCAGCAGCCACCGTACTAGCGACCAAGAGACCCAGTACTTC.

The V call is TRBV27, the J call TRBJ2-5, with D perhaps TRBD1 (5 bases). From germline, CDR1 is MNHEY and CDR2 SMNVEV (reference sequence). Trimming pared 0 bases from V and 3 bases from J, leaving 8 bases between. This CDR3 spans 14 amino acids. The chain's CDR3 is CASSLSIREETQYF. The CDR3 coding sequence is TGTGCCAGCAGTTTATCTATCAGGGAAGAGACCCAGTACTTC.

The CDR3 sequence is CASSPISHGGYGYTF. The CDR3, as DNA: TGTGCCAGCAGCCCCATCTCCCACGGCGGCTATGGCTACACCTTC. This chain connects TRBV13 to TRBJ1-2; D call uncertain. Trimming pared 5 bases from V and 4 bases from J, leaving 17 bases between. This CDR3 is 15 amino acids long. The V gene's germline CDR1 is PRHDT and CDR2 FYEKMQ (reference sequence).

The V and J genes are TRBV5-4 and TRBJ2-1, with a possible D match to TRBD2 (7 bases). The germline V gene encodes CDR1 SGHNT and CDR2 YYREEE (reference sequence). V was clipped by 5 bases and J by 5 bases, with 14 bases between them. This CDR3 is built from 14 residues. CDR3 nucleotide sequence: TGTGCCAGCAGAAAGGGGGGGCAAGACAATGAGCAGTTCTTC. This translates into CASRKGGQDNEQFF. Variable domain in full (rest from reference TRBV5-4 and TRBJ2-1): ETGVTQSPTHLIKTRGQQVTLRCSSQSGHNTVSWYQQALGQGPQFIFQYYREEENGRGNFPPRFSGLQFPNYSSELNVNALELDDSALYLCASRKGGQDNEQFFGPGTRLTVL.

CDR3 DNA sequence: TGCGCCAGCAGCTTGTTGGAGGGCCAGCCCCAGCATTTT. Protein product: CASSLLEGQPQHF. This chain joins TRBV5-1 and TRBJ1-5; D gene uncertain. The V end lost 1 base, the J end lost 7 bases, and 9 bases lay between the germline ends. This CDR3 is 13 amino acids long. Germline lookup yields CDR1 SGHRS and CDR2 YFSETQ. The full variable domain, rest sourced from reference TRBV5-1 and TRBJ1-5, is KAGVTQTPRYLIKTRGQQVTLSCSPISGHRSVSWYQQTPGQGLQFLFEYFSETQRNKGNFPGRFSGRQFSNSRSEMNVSTLELGDSALYLCASSLLEGQPQHFGDGTRLSIL.